This TCR beta chain was documented in a study of shared clonotypes between healthy human individuals. The overall study: Donors, aged 18 to 49, were a couple of women and three men.

Of note for this clone: Its specificity is not known.

CDR1 SGHRS and CDR2 YFSETQ come from the germline V gene. The CDR3 extends over 15 amino acids. V shed 4 bases and J 2 bases; nucleotides not matched to a gene: 6. For each subset, genomic DNA was distributed in equal portions over several immunoSEQ plates. Clones were sequenced by immunoSEQ multiplex PCR, and TCRdb holds only the in-frame ones, with some missing. The top ten clones hold roughly 0.61% of a sample with more than 900,000 clones, 75% to 85% of them seen once. Caucasian adults residing in Nashville, Tennessee made up all the donors. The study's findings and limits: Across a handful of donors, naive CD4 shared roughly 5.1%, naive CD8 more than 3%, memory CD4 roughly 2.4%, memory CD8 about 0.4%.

This sequence originates from a man between 18 and 35 years old in good health. Some clones in this sample may be carry-over from other donors' samples. The chain employs TRBV5-1 and TRBJ2-1; 7 bases match TRBD2. Sequenced input: memory CD4+ T cells from PBMCs. Described subset: CD45RA-negative fraction. DNA of the CDR3: TGCGCCAGCAGCCCCACGGCGGGAGCCTACAATGAGCAGTTCTTC. Translating it yields CASSPTAGAYNEQFF.